The 3 T cell receptor beta chains listed next were all sequenced from one sample in a study of blood T cell repertoires in COVID-19. TCRdb's copy holds only in-frame clones and misses some; the assay was immunoSEQ multiplex PCR. The sample holds 60,000 to 70,000 clones; about 81% are singletons and the top ten take 15% to 17%. Sequenced: peripheral blood. Receptor source: a man older than 75 with acute or convalescent COVID-19.

J is TRBJ2-3 and V is TRBV7-3; D not resolved. The ends were cut back, 0 bases at V and 4 bases at J, with 17 bases in the middle. Germline CDR1 is SGHTA and CDR2 is FQGTGA. This CDR3 contains 17 residues. CDR3 region: CASSLTASGAGSDTQYF. In DNA, the CDR3 is TGTGCCAGCAGCTTAACAGCCTCTGGAGCCGGATCAGATACGCAGTATTTT.

The chain couples TRBV9 to TRBJ2-3; TRBD2 agrees at 7 bases. The CDR3 extends over 15 amino acids. Germline V CDR1 and CDR2: SGDLS, YYNGEE. V trimming: 6 bases; J trimming: 5 bases; junction bases outside the gene matches: 12. DNA of the CDR3: TGTGCCAGCACCGTCGGGGGAGGGCCAGGAGATACGCAGTATTTT. Residues: CASTVGGGPGDTQYF.

The chain links TRBV10-3 to TRBJ2-5; 10 bases map to TRBD2. The CDR3 has 12 amino acids. V shed 2 bases, J shed 9 bases, and the junction held 0 bases outside the gene matches. Germline loops: CDR1 ENHRY, CDR2 SYGVKD. The CDR3 nucleotides read TGTGCCATCAGTGAGGGACTAGCGGCCCAGTACTTC. Residues: CAISEGLAAQYF.